The subject of this entry is one T cell receptor beta chain. Generated by immunoSEQ multiplex PCR, the TCRdb table keeps only in-frame clones and is missing some. The table records about 380,000 clones, more than 75% of them present only once. This sample stems from a study of blood T cell repertoires in COVID-19. CDR1 and CDR2 from the germline V gene are GTSNPN and SVGIG (reference sequence). The CDR3 loop spans 14 amino acids. Trimming took off 1 base at V and 5 bases at J, with 9 bases between the two ends. Donors in Cohort 3 counted as recovered after two negative PCRs, clearance, or symptom resolution.

This sequence originates from a man aged 25 to 40 who had recovered from COVID-19. The chain uses TRBV30 and TRBJ1-6; no clear D. Sequencing used PBMCs or T cells enriched from blood (not recorded which). For the CDR3, the DNA is TGTGCCTGGAGTGGACTGATTAATAATTCACCCCTCCACTTT. Translating gives CAWSGLINNSPLHF.